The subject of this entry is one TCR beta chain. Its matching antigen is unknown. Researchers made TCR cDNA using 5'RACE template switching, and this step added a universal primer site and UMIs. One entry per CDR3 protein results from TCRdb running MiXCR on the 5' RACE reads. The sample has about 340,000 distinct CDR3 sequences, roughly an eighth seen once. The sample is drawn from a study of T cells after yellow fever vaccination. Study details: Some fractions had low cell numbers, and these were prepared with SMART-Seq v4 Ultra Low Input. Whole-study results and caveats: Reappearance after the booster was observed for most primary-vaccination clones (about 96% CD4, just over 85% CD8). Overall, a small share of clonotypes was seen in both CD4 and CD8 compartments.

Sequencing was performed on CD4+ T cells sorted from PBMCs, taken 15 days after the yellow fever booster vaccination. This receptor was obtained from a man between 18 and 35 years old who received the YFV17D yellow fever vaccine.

CDR3 in amino acids: CASSQAGRLLSGNTIYF. CDR3 DNA sequence: TGTGCCAGTAGTCAGGCAGGGAGGCTCCTCTCTGGAAACACCATATATTTT. The chain uses TRBV19 and TRBJ1-3, with D tentatively TRBD1 (5 bases). CDR3 length: 17 amino acids. Germline CDR1 and CDR2: LNHDA and SQIVND (reference sequence). V was trimmed by 5 bases and J by 0 bases, leaving 17 bases between them.